The entry below gives a single T cell receptor beta chain sequence along with its context. The target antigen is unknown. The protocol was immunoSEQ multiplex PCR, while the TCRdb copy is restricted to in-frame clones and leaves out a portion. The sample holds 170,000 or so clones; just over 90% are singletons and the top ten take roughly 1.6%. These data come from a study of T cell responses to AZD1222 COVID-19 vaccine. Overall study results and limits: Sampled repertoires all dated from after the peak T cell response. Only 6 or 7 AZD1222 recipients tested seropositive at baseline. Spike-specific TCRs gained breadth and depth after people received two AZD1222 doses.

The source material was peripheral blood, sampled on day 0 of AZD1222 vaccination. The receptor comes from an adult in good health.

Written as DNA, the CDR3 is TGTGCCAGCATTCAAGGGGAGACCCAGTACTTC. It translates to CASIQGETQYF. The gene calls are TRBV3-1 (or the pseudogene TRBV3-2) and TRBJ2-5, with D uncertain. Trimming shortened V by 7 bases and J by 5 bases, and 8 bases separated the two germline ends. CDR1 and CDR2 (germline): LGHDT, YNNKEL (reference sequence). CDR3 length equals 11 residues.